A single sample is the source of the 32 T cell receptor beta chains below, sequenced in a study of T cell responses to AZD1222 COVID-19 vaccine. This table comes from immunoSEQ multiplex PCR, and its TCRdb copy is limited to in-frame clones, with some not included. This table has about 140,000 clones, roughly nine tenths appearing once. The sample consisted of peripheral blood, taken 28 days after the second AZD1222 dose. Receptors originate from an adult who received the AZD1222 COVID-19 vaccine.

This clone was observed a handful of times. The CDR3 spells CASRGTGPYGYTF. CDR3 DNA sequence: TGTGCCAGCAGGGGGACAGGGCCCTATGGCTACACCTTC. This rearrangement joins TRBV27 to TRBJ1-2; the match to TRBD1 covers 9 bases. Unmatched junction bases numbered 3, after V lost 6 bases and J lost 4 bases. Germline V gene sequence: CDR1 MNHEY, CDR2 SMNVEV (reference sequence). This CDR3 contains 13 residues.

CDR3: CASQTTVTYEQYF. The CDR3 nucleotides read TGTGCCAGCCAGACGACAGTTACCTACGAGCAGTACTTC. The chain is built from TRBV28 and TRBJ2-7, with D perhaps TRBD1 (5 bases). Trimming cost V 8 bases and J 2 bases, with 13 bases left between them. This CDR3 has 13 amino acids. The germline V gene encodes CDR1 MDHEN and CDR2 SYDVKM. The whole variable domain, remainder taken from reference TRBV28 and TRBJ2-7, is DVKVTQSSRYLVKRTGEKVFLECVQDMDHENMFWYRQDPGLGLRLIYFSYDVKMKEKGDIPEGYSVSREKKERFSLILESASTNQTSMYLCASQTTVTYEQYFGPGTRLTVT.

The CDR3 spells CASSLTSGSEWSTYEQYF. The CDR3 nucleotides read TGTGCCAGCAGCCTTACTAGCGGGAGCGAATGGTCTACCTACGAGCAGTACTTC. This rearrangement joins TRBV25-1 to TRBJ2-7, with 11 bases identical to TRBD2. Germline V gene lookup returns CDR1 MGHDK and CDR2 SYGVNS. The CDR3 extends over 18 amino acids. The ends lost 6 bases at V and 2 bases at J; junction bases unmatched: 15.

V gene TRBV9 combines with J gene TRBJ2-1, with 10 bases aligning to TRBD1. Germline-derived CDR1 and CDR2 are SGDLS and YYNGEE. After removal of 3 bases from V and 3 bases from J, the junction contained 6 bases not matched to a gene. CDR3 length: 16 residues. The CDR3 sequence is CASSAGGTGVYNEQFF. DNA for the CDR3: TGTGCCAGCAGCGCCGGAGGGACAGGGGTCTACAATGAGCAGTTCTTC.

The J gene is TRBJ1-3, the V gene TRBV9; 9 nucleotides line up with TRBD1. The ends lost 7 bases at V and 2 bases at J; junction bases unmatched: 4. Germline loops: CDR1 SGDLS, CDR2 YYNGEE. The CDR3 runs 14 residues. This CDR3 reads CASGGQGAGNTIYF. The CDR3 coding sequence is TGTGCCAGCGGGGGACAGGGCGCTGGAAACACCATATATTTT.

V usage is TRBV19 and J usage is TRBJ1-6; D not resolved. Germline V CDR1 and CDR2: LNHDA, SQIVND (reference sequence). The CDR3 is made up of 15 amino acids. Trimming stripped 7 bases from V and 10 bases from J, with 20 bases between. DNA for the CDR3: TGTGCCAGTACTTTGGTGTTCGGCGGGAGCTCACCCCTCCACTTT. It is translated as CASTLVFGGSSPLHF. Looking up the rest from reference TRBV19 and TRBJ1-6 gives the full variable domain: DGGITQSPKYLFRKEGQNVTLSCEQNLNHDAMYWYRQDPGQGLRLIYYSQIVNDFQKGDIAEGYSVSREKKESFPLTVTSAQKNPTAFYLCASTLVFGGSSPLHFGNGTRLTVT.

J is TRBJ1-2 and V is TRBV5-4, with 7 bases lining up with TRBD1. V lost 3 bases, J lost 0 bases, and 8 bases stayed unmatched. The CDR3 has 16 amino acids. Germline lookup yields CDR1 SGHNT and CDR2 YYREEE (reference sequence). The CDR3 DNA is TGTGCCAGCAGCTCACAGGGGCACCCTACTAACTATGGCTACACCTTC. Its protein is CASSSQGHPTNYGYTF.

V gene TRBV19 combines with J gene TRBJ2-2, with a tentative D call TRBD2 (7 bases). V lost 4 bases to trimming and J lost 2 bases, with 11 bases between them. The CDR3 runs to 15 residues. The germline gives CDR1 LNHDA, CDR2 SQIVND (reference sequence). The CDR3, as DNA: TGTGCCAGTAGTAGTGGGGGGGCTAACACCGGGGAGCTGTTTTTT. Encoded protein: CASSSGGANTGELFF.

The V call is TRBV12-3 or TRBV12-4, the J call TRBJ2-3; D gene ambiguous. Trimming cost V 6 bases and J 4 bases, with 2 bases left between them. The CDR3 is made up of 10 amino acids. The CDR3: CASRPDTQYF. The CDR3 DNA is TGTGCCAGCAGGCCAGATACGCAGTATTTT.

This chain links TRBV5-1 with TRBJ1-3, with D possibly TRBD1 on 5 matching bases. The length of the CDR3 is 16 residues. V lost 0 bases and J 8 bases, leaving 18 bases between the germline ends. Germline CDR1 and CDR2: SGHRS and YFSETQ. The CDR3 bases are TGCGCCAGCAGCTTGGAACAGGCCCCCGGTCTGGACACCATATATTTT. It yields the protein CASSLEQAPGLDTIYF.

CDR3 in amino acids: CASSQEFFRAEIYSNQPQHF. The CDR3 DNA is TGCGCCAGCAGCCAAGAGTTTTTCAGGGCAGAAATCTATAGCAATCAGCCCCAGCATTTT. The chain couples TRBV4-1 to TRBJ1-5; maybe TRBD1 (5 bases). V was cut by 0 bases and J by 0 bases, with 21 bases left in between. The germline V gene encodes CDR1 MGHRA and CDR2 YSYEKL. This CDR3 comprises 20 residues.

The CDR3 bases are TGTGCCAGCAGCTTAACCCGGGACAGGGATACCGGGGAGCTGTTTTTT. It specifies CASSLTRDRDTGELFF. V usage is TRBV7-6 and J usage is TRBJ2-2; TRBD1 matches at 9 bases. The CDR3 covers 16 residues. V was clipped by 2 bases and J by 5 bases; unmatched bases: 6. The germline V gene encodes CDR1 SGHVS and CDR2 FNYEAQ.

This chain uses TRBV7-6 with TRBJ2-1; TRBD2 agrees at 14 bases. V shed 2 bases and J 5 bases; nucleotides not matched to a gene: 5. The germline V gene encodes CDR1 SGHVS and CDR2 FNYEAQ. The CDR3 covers 17 residues. The CDR3 protein is CASSLRLAGGVNNEQFF. The CDR3 DNA sequence: TGTGCCAGCAGCTTACGACTAGCGGGAGGGGTTAACAATGAGCAGTTCTTC.

The chain uses TRBV7-2 and TRBJ2-3; TRBD2 agrees at 8 bases. Trimming removed 1 base from V and 0 bases from J; junction bases left unmatched: 9. The length of the CDR3 is 18 residues. CDR1 is SGHTA and CDR2 is FQGNSA in the germline V gene. The CDR3 loop reads CASSLGSGSPSSTDTQYF. Written as DNA, the CDR3 is TGTGCCAGCAGCTTAGGGAGCGGGAGCCCCTCTAGCACAGATACGCAGTATTTT. The full variable domain, rest sourced from reference TRBV7-2 and TRBJ2-3, is GAGVSQSPSNKVTEKGKDVELRCDPISGHTALYWYRQSLGQGLEFLIYFQGNSAPDKSGLPSDRFSAERTGGSVSTLTIQRTQQEDSAVYLCASSLGSGSPSSTDTQYFGPGTRLTVL.

This chain links TRBV13 with TRBJ1-1; 8 nucleotides line up with TRBD1. This CDR3 is built from 16 residues. Germline CDR1 reads PRHDT; CDR2 reads FYEKMQ (reference sequence). After removal of 7 bases from V and 1 base from J, the junction contained 11 bases not matched to a gene. For the CDR3, the DNA is TGTGCCAGCAACCGACTCCCAGGGACAGGGAACACTGAAGCTTTCTTT. Its translation: CASNRLPGTGNTEAFF.

V and J are TRBV4-1 and TRBJ1-5, with 7 bases lining up with TRBD1. Germline V lookup: CDR1 MGHRA, CDR2 YSYEKL. J gave up 9 bases and V 0 bases, and 11 bases lay outside the gene matches. The length of the CDR3 is 16 residues. The CDR3 DNA reads TGCGCCAGCAGCCAAGAAGGATCCAGGGGGTCTTGGCCCCAGCATTTT. It translates to CASSQEGSRGSWPQHF.

The chain employs TRBV14 and TRBJ2-3, with D uncertain. This CDR3 contains 16 residues. Germline V CDR1 and CDR2: SGHDN, FVKESK. The V end lost 1 base, the J end lost 5 bases, and 16 bases lay between the germline ends. Written as DNA, the CDR3 is TGTGCCAGCAGCCAAGTGTCCGGCCCCACGGTAGATACGCAGTATTTT. Translating gives CASSQVSGPTVDTQYF.

The chain recombines TRBV7-7 with TRBJ2-5, with D possibly TRBD2 on 5 matching bases. The germline CDR1 and CDR2 sequences are SSHAT and FNYEAQ (reference sequence). CDR3 size: 15 residues. The germline V and J ends were trimmed by 3 bases and 1 base, with 12 bases remaining between them. In DNA, the CDR3 is TGTGCCAGCAGCTTTACGCGGGCCTTCCAAGAGACCCAGTACTTC. This sequence encodes CASSFTRAFQETQYF.

The chain recombines TRBV7-9 with TRBJ2-7, with 7 nucleotides matching TRBD2. The CDR3 covers 13 residues. CDR1 SEHNR and CDR2 FQNEAQ come from the germline V gene (reference sequence). V shed 5 bases, J shed 5 bases, and the junction held 6 bases outside the gene matches. The CDR3 region is CASSISGSDEQYF. CDR3 sequence (DNA): TGTGCCAGCAGCATTAGCGGGTCCGACGAGCAGTACTTC.

J is TRBJ1-3 and V is TRBV7-9; 8 bases are a match to TRBD1. Germline CDR1 is SEHNR and CDR2 is FQNEAQ (reference sequence). Germline trimming cut 5 bases from V and 2 bases from J; bases unmatched to any gene: 8. The CDR3 covers 16 residues. The DNA of the CDR3 is TGTGCCAGCAGCACGCCGCAGGGGGCAGCTGGAAACACCATATATTTT. This sequence encodes CASSTPQGAAGNTIYF.

CDR3 sequence reads: CATRAGTSGSSYEQYF. CDR3 in DNA: TGTGCCACCAGGGCCGGGACTAGCGGGAGCTCCTACGAGCAGTACTTC. The J gene is TRBJ2-7, the V gene TRBV24-1; 14 nucleotides agree with TRBD2. Germline CDR1 is KGHDR and CDR2 is SFDVKD. The V and J ends lost 7 bases and 0 bases, in that order; junction bases with no gene match: 4. The CDR3 loop spans 16 amino acids.

This rearrangement joins TRBV25-1 to TRBJ1-1; possibly TRBD1 for D (6 bases). The V end lost 2 bases, the J end lost 4 bases, and 14 bases lay between the germline ends. There are 15 residues in the CDR3. Looked up from germline, CDR1 is MGHDK and CDR2 is SYGVNS. CDR3: CASSEGGHPITEAFF. The CDR3 nucleotides are TGTGCCAGCAGTGAAGGGGGACACCCGATCACTGAAGCTTTCTTT.

The rearrangement joins TRBV30 to TRBJ2-3; maybe TRBD2 (6 bases). From germline, CDR1 is GTSNPN and CDR2 SVGIG (reference sequence). This CDR3 is built from 10 residues. V was trimmed by 4 bases and J by 10 bases, leaving 9 bases between them. Here the CDR3 DNA reads TGTGCCTGGACTGGGACTGCGCAGTATTTT. Protein sequence: CAWTGTAQYF.

The V and J genes are TRBV29-1 and TRBJ2-1, with 11 bases lining up with TRBD2. The CDR3 has 16 residues. Trimming removed 5 bases from V and 9 bases from J; junction bases left unmatched: 15. The germline CDR1 and CDR2 sequences are SQVTM and ANQGSEA. CDR3 sequence (DNA): TGCAGCGTTCCCCCTCTCGGGCTAGCGGGGGGCGGTGAGCAGTTCTTC. Amino acids: CSVPPLGLAGGGEQFF.

This chain joins TRBV6-5 and TRBJ1-1; TRBD1 might be the D (6 bases). Trimming left V 4 bases short and J 7 bases short, with 16 bases between. The CDR3 sequence is 14 residues long. Germline CDR1 MNHEY, CDR2 SVGAGI. The CDR3 nucleotides are TGTGCCAGCAGTTTTGGCAAGGGGGGGCTTGAAGCTTTCTTT. Residues: CASSFGKGGLEAFF.

The chain carries TRBV7-2 and TRBJ2-7; maybe TRBD2 (6 bases). The CDR3 is 16 residues long. The V gene's germline CDR1 is SGHTA and CDR2 FQGNSA. V lost 1 base, J lost 7 bases, and 20 bases lay in between. CDR3 region: CASSLGLAGLSREQYF. The CDR3 region has the DNA TGTGCCAGCAGCTTAGGTTTGGCGGGGTTGTCTCGGGAGCAGTACTTC.

V usage is TRBV19 and J usage is TRBJ1-1; D is undetermined. This CDR3 has 13 amino acids. Trimming left V 3 bases short and J 4 bases short, with 9 bases between. The germline V gene has CDR1 LNHDA and CDR2 SQIVND (reference sequence). CDR3 sequence: CASSIQVSTEAFF. CDR3 coding DNA: TGTGCCAGTAGTATTCAGGTCAGCACTGAAGCTTTCTTT.

V usage is TRBV3-1 (or the pseudogene TRBV3-2) and J usage is TRBJ2-5; a weak D match, TRBD2 (6 bases). Trimming removed 3 bases at V and 2 bases at J, with 13 bases between. CDR3 length equals 15 residues. Germline V CDR1 and CDR2: LGHDT, YNNKEL (reference sequence). Here the CDR3 reads CASSQRDAGQETQYF. In DNA, the CDR3 is TGTGCCAGCAGCCAGCGGGATGCGGGACAAGAGACCCAGTACTTC.

The gene calls are TRBV6-1 and TRBJ1-4, with D uncertain. CDR3 length equals 13 residues. With 3 bases removed from V and 5 bases from J, the gap between germline ends came to 7 bases. Germline V gives CDR1 MNHNS, CDR2 SASEGT. In nucleotides, the CDR3 is TGTGCCAGCAGTGATTGGGGAAATGAAAAACTGTTTTTT. Its protein is CASSDWGNEKLFF.

CDR3 nucleotides: TGCGCCAGCAGCCAATTACTAGCGGGAGGATCGAATGAGCAGTTCTTC. Translating gives CASSQLLAGGSNEQFF. The chain has TRBV4-1 and TRBJ2-1, with 12 bases lining up with TRBD2. Germline trimming cut 2 bases from V and 7 bases from J; bases unmatched to any gene: 6. CDR1 is MGHRA, CDR2 YSYEKL, per germline. The CDR3 consists of 16 residues.

The chain recombines TRBV5-4 with TRBJ1-2; D is undetermined. The CDR3 runs to 13 residues. Looked up from germline, CDR1 is SGHNT and CDR2 is YYREEE (reference sequence). Trimming took 2 bases from V and 2 from J, leaving 7 bases between them. The CDR3 nucleotides are TGTGCCAGCAGCTTTCCCGGAAACTATGGCTACACCTTC. Its translation: CASSFPGNYGYTF.

The chain joins TRBV12-3 or TRBV12-4 to TRBJ1-5; D is unresolved. Trimming removed 1 base at V and 5 bases at J, with 3 bases between. This CDR3 contains 12 residues. CDR3 loop: CASSLVDQPQHF. CDR3 DNA: TGTGCCAGCAGTTTAGTCGATCAGCCCCAGCATTTT.